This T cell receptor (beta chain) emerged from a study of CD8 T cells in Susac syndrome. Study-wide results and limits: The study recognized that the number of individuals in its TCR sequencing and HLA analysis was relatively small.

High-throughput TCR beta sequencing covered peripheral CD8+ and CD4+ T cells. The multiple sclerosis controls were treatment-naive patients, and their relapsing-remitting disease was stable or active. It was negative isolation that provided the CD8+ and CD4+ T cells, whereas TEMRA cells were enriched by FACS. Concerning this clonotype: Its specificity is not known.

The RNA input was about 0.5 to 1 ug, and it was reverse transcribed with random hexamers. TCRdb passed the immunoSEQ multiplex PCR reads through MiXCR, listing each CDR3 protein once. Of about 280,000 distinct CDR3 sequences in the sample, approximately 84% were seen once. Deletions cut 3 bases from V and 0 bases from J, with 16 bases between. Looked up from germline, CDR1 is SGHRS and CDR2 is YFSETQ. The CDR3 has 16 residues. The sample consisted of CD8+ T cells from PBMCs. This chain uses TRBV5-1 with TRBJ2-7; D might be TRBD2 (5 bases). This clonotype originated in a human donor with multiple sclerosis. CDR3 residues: CASSSSSSSSSYEQYF. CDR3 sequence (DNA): TGCGCCAGCAGCTCTTCTTCTAGCAGCAGCTCCTACGAGCAGTACTTC.